This TCR beta chain is drawn from a study of T-cell memory formation after mild COVID-19 (dated by TCRdb to the early 2020s). In terms of the full investigation: Most TCR sequence clusters were specific to one of the two donors. In two donors, T-cell clones that expanded and contracted after mild COVID-19 were tracked by sequencing TCRalpha and TCRbeta repertoires over time. The cohort comprised two young, previously healthy adult volunteers, one female and one male.

Ficoll-Paque density gradient centrifugation was the method used to isolate PBMCs. Study-wide conclusions, independent of this receptor: Contracting CD4+ clones were found mainly in CM and EM memory subsets, while CD8+ clones were enriched in EMRA. SARS-CoV-2 specificity was not confirmed for the second-wave clones peaking on day 37. From day 15 to 85, contracting clones showed balanced CD4/CD8 phenotypes, whereas a second wave of clones that expanded from day 15 to 37 leaned towards CD4+. The detection of some responding clones in pre-infection memory suggests that pre-existing cross-reactive memory T cells joined the SARS-CoV-2 response. Only a couple of mild cases were covered in the study, and larger cohorts including severe cases with pre-infection samples were considered necessary.

The germline V gene encodes CDR1 LGHNA and CDR2 YSLEER. Counted from cysteine to phenylalanine, this CDR3 has 16 amino acids. Left in the record is the CDR3 DNA by itself, 48 bases read in frame from the first base. V lost 0 bases and J lost 2 bases; the stretch between them is 8 bases long. This sample was sequenced with an Illumina NovaSeq 6000. cDNA libraries for TCRalpha and TCRbeta were prepared by 5'RACE using constant-segment primers, with sample barcodes and unique molecular identifiers added. Trizol reagent was used to extract RNA from every sample. Libraries were amplified in two PCR steps, with a second sample barcode and Illumina TruSeq adapters added in the second step. Libraries were sequenced on an Illumina NovaSeq with 2 x 150 bp paired-end reads. In the original analysis: The reads were demultiplexed and collapsed into UMI-guided consensus sequences using migec v1.2.7. With mixcr v2.1.11, UMI consensuses were aligned to TRA and TRB V and J templates and assembled into clonotypes. A clonotype was counted as expanded or contracted only when both edgeR and NoisET called the clonotype significant, with the noise models trained on biological replicates. For edgeR calls, a false discovery rate-adjusted p below 0.01 and a log2 fold-change threshold of 1 were applied. As an exploratory analysis of dynamics, max-normalized trajectories of the 1000 most abundant clonotypes were examined with PCA combined with hierarchical clustering. Each responding clone was given a CD4 or CD8 phenotype based on the CD4+ and CD8+ repertoires, which had been sequenced separately. In-frame beta chains were kept once TCRdb had trimmed the public reads at Q25 with fastp and called clones with MiXCR. Entries that share a CDR3 protein sequence are merged under the most common genes and DNA. The V and J calls and clone size are TCRdb's, not the authors'. Within this sample are a few hundred thousand distinct CDR3 sequences, with 15% of them counted one time only. The top ten clones comprise about 20% of the sample.

A remark on this clonotype: What antigen it recognizes has not been identified. No quality values exist for individual bases; no much larger clone is one base distant.

The sequenced sample was PBMCs or a T cell subset sorted from them (not recorded which). This TCR came from a man aged 18 to 30 who had mild COVID-19 (a few samples of this study predate the infection). The sample titles of this study are shuffled in the database, so cell type and time point are left out; the donor was told from shared clones. The V and J genes are TRBV4-3 and TRBJ2-6, with no confident D gene call. In nucleotides, the sequence is TGCGCCAGCAGCCAAGATCCGGGCCCTGGGGCCAACGTCCTGACTTTC. It translates to CASSQDPGPGANVLTF.